The 9 T cell receptor beta chains listed next were all sequenced from one sample in a study of blood T cell repertoires in COVID-19. Clones were sequenced by immunoSEQ multiplex PCR, and TCRdb holds only the in-frame ones, with some missing. The table lists around 250,000 clones, around 93% of them singletons, with about 1.2% in the top ten. The sample taken for sequencing was PBMCs or T cells enriched from blood (not recorded which). These receptors came from a human donor in a cohort exposed to, infected with or recovered from COVID-19 (not recorded which). The donor label of this sample is uncertain.

The CDR3 sequence: CASSLYQGMRNSPLHF. For the CDR3, the DNA is TGTGCCAGCAGTCTTTACCAGGGTATGCGTAATTCACCCCTCCACTTT. The chain carries TRBV27 and TRBJ1-6, with a tentative D call TRBD1 (5 bases). The CDR3 totals 16 residues. Looked up from germline, CDR1 is MNHEY and CDR2 is SMNVEV (reference sequence). Deletions cut 5 bases from V and 6 bases from J, with 17 bases between.

The V gene is TRBV25-1, the J gene TRBJ1-2, with D unclear. Trimming took off 3 bases at V and 6 bases at J, with 17 bases between the two ends. The CDR3 sequence is 15 residues long. Germline V gene sequence: CDR1 MGHDK, CDR2 SYGVNS. The CDR3 DNA follows: TGTGCCAGCAGTGAGAGGTCTCGTCCGGCGGATGGCTACACCTTC. This sequence encodes CASSERSRPADGYTF.

The chain joins TRBV20-1 to TRBJ1-5, with D tentatively TRBD1 (6 bases). In germline, CDR1 is DFQATT, CDR2 SNEGSKA (reference sequence). The CDR3 totals 12 residues. V lost 3 bases and J 7 bases, leaving 10 bases between the germline ends. The CDR3 nucleotides read TGCAGTGCTAGTCAGGGGTTGCAGCCCCAGCATTTT. Its translation is CSASQGLQPQHF.

The J gene is TRBJ1-2, the V gene TRBV10-2, with 9 bases that match TRBD1. Germline assignment: CDR1 WSHSY and CDR2 SAAADI. After removal of 6 bases from V and 7 bases from J, the junction contained 18 bases not matched to a gene. This CDR3 comprises 17 residues. CDR3 loop: CASSAGTGRGYRFGYTF. The CDR3 DNA reads TGCGCCAGCAGCGCCGGGACAGGGAGGGGATATAGGTTTGGCTACACCTTC.

The V gene is TRBV3-1 (or the pseudogene TRBV3-2), the J gene TRBJ1-1, with 7 bases that match TRBD1. CDR1 and CDR2 from the germline V gene are LGHDT and YNNKEL (reference sequence). J was trimmed by 2 bases and V by 4 bases; bases with no gene match: 10. The CDR3 runs to 16 residues. The CDR3 here is CASSPRAGTANTEAFF. CDR3 bases: TGTGCCAGCAGCCCTAGGGCCGGGACAGCTAACACTGAAGCTTTCTTT.

This clone was recorded only once. The chain couples TRBV11-3 to TRBJ2-1; 8 nucleotides match TRBD2. V dropped 1 base and J dropped 2; count of bases not matched to a gene: 10. The V gene's germline CDR1 is SGHNT and CDR2 YENEEA. The CDR3 totals 18 residues. The CDR3 here is CASSLGFGRGATYNEQFF. For the CDR3, the DNA is TGTGCCAGCAGCTTAGGGTTTGGGCGGGGGGCCACCTACAATGAGCAGTTCTTC.

The chain couples TRBV3-1 (or the pseudogene TRBV3-2) to TRBJ2-3; 7 bases are shared with TRBD1. The CDR3 spans 15 residues. After removal of 3 bases from V and 3 bases from J, the junction contained 6 bases not matched to a gene. Per the germline V gene, CDR1 is LGHDT and CDR2 is YNNKEL (reference sequence). The CDR3 nucleotides are TGTGCCAGCAGCCATGGACAGGAAAAAACAGATACGCAGTATTTT. Its translation is CASSHGQEKTDTQYF.

The rearrangement joins TRBV7-2 to TRBJ2-5; TRBD1 agrees at 8 bases. Looked up from germline, CDR1 is SGHTA and CDR2 is FQGNSA. Trimming cost V 1 base and J 4 bases; bases outside gene matches: 8. The CDR3 extends over 16 amino acids. The CDR3 bases are TGTGCCAGCAGCTTAGTGGGTGGACAGGGTATAGAGACCCAGTACTTC. It is translated as CASSLVGGQGIETQYF.

This sequence joins TRBV19 and TRBJ2-2; TRBD1 might be the D (5 bases). The length of the CDR3 is 14 residues. Germline CDR1 and CDR2: LNHDA and SQIVND (reference sequence). Deletions cut 4 bases from V and 2 bases from J, with 8 bases between. CDR3 sequence: CASSSRGNTGELFF. The CDR3 bases are TGTGCCAGTAGTAGTAGGGGTAACACCGGGGAGCTGTTTTTT.